This T cell receptor (beta chain) was sequenced in a study of T-cell memory formation after mild COVID-19. This clonotype has a handful of counts. TCRdb reprocessed the 5' RACE reads via MiXCR and lists one record per CDR3 protein. Of 200,000 to 250,000 distinct CDR3 sequences listed, roughly 15% are singletons. This CDR3 has 12 residues. V was clipped by 6 bases and J by 3 bases, with 8 bases between them. Germline lookup yields CDR1 MNHEY and CDR2 SVGAGI. This TCR was recovered from a man aged 18 to 29 who had mild COVID-19 (a few samples of this study predate the infection). Cell type and time point are not known. Sequenced input: PBMCs or a T cell subset sorted from them (not recorded which). The chain combines TRBV6-5 with TRBJ1-1; D might be TRBD1 (5 bases). In DNA form, the CDR3 reads TGTGCCAGCAGAGACAGATACACTGAAGCTTTCTTT. This encodes CASRDRYTEAFF.